This T cell receptor (beta chain) was sequenced during a study of molecular identifiers for immune sequencing clone quantification. Study-level results: Amid around 900,000 naive cells, spiked Jurkat TCR RNA from one cell was reportedly still detectable. In naive cells, under 1% of molecules belonged to clones above 20 RNA copies, against over 97% in effector cells.

Previously described methods and listed TCR primers were used for bulk TCR libraries. TCRdb redid the calling of the PCR reads with MiXCR, one entry per CDR3 protein. This repertoire shows 53,000 or so distinct CDR3 sequences, just over 35% found once; its top ten account for around 4%. Naive CD8 T cells were sorted as CD8+CD4-CCR7+CD45RA+. Worth noting for this clonotype: No antigen is known for it.

The V segment lost 6 bases and the J segment 10 bases; nucleotides outside the gene matches: 14. The germline CDR1 and CDR2 sequences are SGHAT and FQNNGV. This CDR3 is 16 amino acids long. The chain uses TRBV11-2 and TRBJ2-2, with 10 bases aligning to TRBD2. The sample was naive CD8+ T cells from blood, with Jurkat cell RNA spiked in. The subset here: FACS-sorted CD8+CD4-CCR7+CD45RA+ naive T cells. This clonotype was obtained from a human donor in good health. Some libraries in this study had Jurkat cell RNA spiked in. The CDR3 reads CASSSASGRYPEELFF. CDR3 DNA: TGTGCCAGCAGTTCAGCTAGCGGGAGATACCCCGAGGAGCTGTTTTTT.